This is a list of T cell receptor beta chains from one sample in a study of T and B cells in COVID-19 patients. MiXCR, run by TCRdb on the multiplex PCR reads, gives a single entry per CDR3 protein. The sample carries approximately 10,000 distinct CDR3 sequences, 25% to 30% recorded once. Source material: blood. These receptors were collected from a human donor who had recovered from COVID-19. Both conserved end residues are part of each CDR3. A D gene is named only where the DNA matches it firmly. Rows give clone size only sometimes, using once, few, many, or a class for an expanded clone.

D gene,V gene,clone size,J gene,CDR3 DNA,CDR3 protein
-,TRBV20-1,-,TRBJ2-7,TGCAGTGCACTTTCGGACGGCTCCTACGAGCAGTACTTC,CSALSDGSYEQYF
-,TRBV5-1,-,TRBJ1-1,TGCGCCAGCAACCAGGGCACTGAAGCTTTCTTT,CASNQGTEAFF
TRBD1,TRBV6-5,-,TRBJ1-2,TGTGCCAGCAGGCAAGGGACAGGGGAGAACTATGGCTACACCTTC,CASRQGTGENYGYTF
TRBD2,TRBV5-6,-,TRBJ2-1,TGCGCCAGCAGCTTGAGCGGGATTGACAATGAGCAGTTCTTC,CASSLSGIDNEQFF
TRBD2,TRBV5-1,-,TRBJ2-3,TGCGCCAGCAGCGAGGGACTAGCGGCGAGCACAGATACGCAGTATTTT,CASSEGLAASTDTQYF
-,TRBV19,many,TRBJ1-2,TGTGCCAGTAGTATAGATAGGATCGGTCACACCTTC,CASSIDRIGHTF
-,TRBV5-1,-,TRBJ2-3,TGCGCCAGCAGCCCCGGAGGTAGCCGTAGCACAGATACGCAGTATTTT,CASSPGGSRSTDTQYF
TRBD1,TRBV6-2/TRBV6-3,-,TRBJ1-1,TGTGCCAGCCTCGACCCGGGACAGGGGCTTGAAGCTTTCTTT,CASLDPGQGLEAFF
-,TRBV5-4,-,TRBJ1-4,TGTGCCAGCAGCCGAGGGGGTGTTGATGAAAAACTGTTTTTT,CASSRGGVDEKLFF
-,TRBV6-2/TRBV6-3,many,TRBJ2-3,TGTGCCAGCAAAAGTTGGACTCAGAAGACAGATACGCAGTATTTT,CASKSWTQKTDTQYF
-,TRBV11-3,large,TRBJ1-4,TGTGCCAGCAGCCCGATGGGAACAGGGCCTAATGAAAAACTGTTTTTT,CASSPMGTGPNEKLFF
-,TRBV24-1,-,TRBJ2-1,TGTGCCACCAGTGCCGTCTACCGGGACGACAATGAGCAGTTCTTC,CATSAVYRDDNEQFF
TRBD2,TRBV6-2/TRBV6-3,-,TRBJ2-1,TGTGCCAGCAGTTACCCCGAACTAGCGGGAGGGCCAAGCAATGAGCAGTTCTTC,CASSYPELAGGPSNEQFF
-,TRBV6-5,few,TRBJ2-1,TGTGCCAGCAGCCTGACCCGTTCCTACAATGAGCAGTTCTTC,CASSLTRSYNEQFF
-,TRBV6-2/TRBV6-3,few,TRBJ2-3,TGTGCCAGCAGTCAGACCCGCTTGGCCTCGGGAGATACGCAGTATTTT,CASSQTRLASGDTQYF
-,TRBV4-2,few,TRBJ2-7,TGTGCCAGCAGCCAAGTGGGTGTCCCGACCTACGAGCAGTACTTC,CASSQVGVPTYEQYF
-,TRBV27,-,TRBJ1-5,TGTGCCAGCAGTTACGGGGTCAATCAGCCCCAGCATTTT,CASSYGVNQPQHF
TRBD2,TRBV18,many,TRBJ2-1,TGTGCCACGACTAGCGGGAGCTACAATGAGCAGTTCTTC,CATTSGSYNEQFF